This paragraph covers one TCR beta chain sequence. The antigen remains undetermined. The sample holds other DNA sequences that translate to the same CDR3. This specimen comes from a study of shared clonotypes between healthy human individuals. Subsets obtained from CD4+ cells comprised CD45RA+ naive and CD45RA-negative memory cells. Several immunoSEQ plates held equal portions of the genomic DNA taken from each subset. Using immunoSEQ multiplex PCR, the repertoire was profiled, and TCRdb retains in-frame clones only, with some absent. The sample records more than 2 million clones, around 95% being singletons. Findings and caveats of the study: Several donors showed sharing of about 5.5% of naive CD4 clonotypes.

The clonotype was recovered from a man aged 18 to 30 in good health. The specimen was naive CD4+ T cells sorted from blood. Subset in this sample: CD45RA+ positively selected.

CDR3 DNA sequence: TGTGCCAGCAGCTTAGTTGGACAGGGTATCTACGAGCAGTACTTC. The encoded protein is CASSLVGQGIYEQYF. The chain carries TRBV7-2 and TRBJ2-7; 8 bases line up with TRBD1. The CDR3 is made up of 15 amino acids. The germline V gene encodes CDR1 SGHTA and CDR2 FQGNSA. Trimming removed 1 base from V and 3 bases from J; junction bases left unmatched: 5.